Shown below are 26 T cell receptor beta chains from a single sample sequenced in a study of T cell clonality in common variable immunodeficiency. Study-level results: Fewer deletions and N-nucleotide insertions were reportedly seen in common variable immunodeficiency TCR beta sequences.

Their antigens are not known. Produced via immunoSEQ multiplex PCR; TCRdb's table is partial and in-frame only. Sampling found under 25,000 clones, none seen once. Input material: peripheral blood mononuclear cells. The source of these receptors is a human donor with common variable immunodeficiency.

Many counts were recorded for this clone. The read finishes 3 residues shy of the CDR3 end, and the germline J gene is used to complete it. The V call is TRBV7-7, the J call TRBJ2-7, with D possibly being TRBD1 (5 bases). V was trimmed by 4 bases and J by 2 bases, leaving 12 bases between them. The CDR3 extends over 14 amino acids. Germline V lookup: CDR1 SSHAT, CDR2 FNYEAQ (reference sequence). The CDR3 region is CASSSAPGPYEQYF. Incomplete CDR3 DNA: TGTGCCAGCAGCTCTGCCCCAGGGCCCTACGAG.

Comments on this clone: The read terminates 3 residues before the CDR3 end, so the remaining end is supplied by the germline J gene. V gene TRBV2 combines with J gene TRBJ2-5, with 9 bases lining up with TRBD2. J lost 2 bases, V lost 1 base, and 8 bases had no gene match. This CDR3 region has 17 residues. The germline V gene encodes CDR1 SNHLY and CDR2 FYNNEI. The CDR3 spells CASSEGVQRGVQETQYF. Partial CDR3 DNA: TGTGCCAGCAGTGAAGGGGTACAGCGGGGGGTGCAAGAGACC. Drawing the rest from reference TRBV2 and TRBJ2-5, the complete variable domain is EPEVTQTPSHQVTQMGQEVILRCVPISNHLYFYWYRQILGQKVEFLVSFYNNEISEKSEIFDDQFSVERPDGSNFTLKIRSTKLEDSAMYFCASSEGVQRGVQETQYFGPGTRLLVL.

A few counts support this clone. The sequenced fragment ends 3 residues before the CDR3 boundary, so the rest is inferred from the germline J gene. This sequence joins TRBV19 and TRBJ2-3; D is undetermined. The CDR3 covers 11 residues. Trimming cost V 3 bases and J 6 bases, with 4 bases left between them. Germline V gene sequence: CDR1 LNHDA, CDR2 SQIVND (reference sequence). The CDR3 DNA, read in part, is TGTGCCAGTAGTATCTCGGATACG. This codes for CASSISDT. The entire CDR3 sequence reads CASSISDTQYF. The whole variable domain, remainder taken from reference TRBV19 and TRBJ2-3, is DGGITQSPKYLFRKEGQNVTLSCEQNLNHDAMYWYRQDPGQGLRLIYYSQIVNDFQKGDIAEGYSVSREKKESFPLTVTSAQKNPTAFYLCASSISDTQYFGPGTRLTVL.

This clone was found many times. The sequenced fragment ends 3 residues before the CDR3 boundary, so the rest is inferred from the germline J gene. This chain connects TRBV6-2 or TRBV6-3 to TRBJ2-7; tentatively, D is TRBD1 (6 bases). CDR1 is MNHEY and CDR2 is SVGEGT in the germline V gene. The CDR3 runs to 15 residues. V lost 5 bases to trimming and J lost 0 bases, with 14 bases between them. CDR3 DNA, as far as it was read: TGTGCCAGCAGTCCCTGGGGGCGGAGCTCCTACGAG. Its translation is CASSPWGRSSYE. The CDR3 in full is CASSPWGRSSYEQYF.

Worth noting for this clone: Sequencing ends 3 residues short of the CDR3 end; the germline J gene provides the rest. The gene calls are TRBV2 and TRBJ1-2; D gene unclear. The CDR3 totals 16 residues. Germline loops: CDR1 SNHLY, CDR2 FYNNEI. Trimming took off 6 bases at V and 1 base at J, with 18 bases between the two ends. The CDR3: CASSREGPQVNYGYTF. CDR3 DNA, as far as it was read: TGTGCCAGCAGCCGAGAGGGCCCCCAAGTTAACTATGGC.

This clone was detected ten times or more. The CDR3 extends 3 residues past the end of the read, so its final part is completed from the germline J gene. This rearrangement joins TRBV19 to TRBJ1-1, with a tentative D call TRBD1 (6 bases). Germline values: CDR1 LNHDA, CDR2 SQIVND (reference sequence). This CDR3 comprises 12 residues. The CDR3 bases that were read are TGTGCCAGTAGTATTGCACAGGGCCGA. Protein product: CASSIAQGR. From start to end, the CDR3 is CASSIAQGRAFF. Looking up the rest from reference TRBV19 and TRBJ1-1 gives the full variable domain: DGGITQSPKYLFRKEGQNVTLSCEQNLNHDAMYWYRQDPGQGLRLIYYSQIVNDFQKGDIAEGYSVSREKKESFPLTVTSAQKNPTAFYLCASSIAQGRAFFGQGTRLTVV.

In its sample, this clone was seen many times. The DNA ends 3 residues before the CDR3 does, and the rest of the CDR3 is filled in from the germline J gene. This rearrangement joins TRBV29-1 to TRBJ1-1; D is perhaps TRBD1 (5 bases). From germline, CDR1 is SQVTM and CDR2 ANQGSEA. The CDR3 sequence is 14 residues long. Trimming took 1 base from V and 1 from J, leaving 10 bases between them. The CDR3 reads CSVEGRQKNTEAFF. The covered CDR3 bases are TGCAGCGTTGAAGGGAGACAGAAGAACACTGAA.

A remark on this clone: The read halts 3 residues ahead of the CDR3 end, with the missing end drawn from the germline J gene. V usage is TRBV7-6 and J usage is TRBJ2-7; 7 bases fit TRBD1. This CDR3 region has 15 residues. The junction had 7 bases not matched to a gene; V was cut back by 1 base and J by 4 bases. Germline CDR1 reads SGHVS; CDR2 reads FNYEAQ. The sequenced part of the CDR3 DNA is TGTGCCAGCAGCTTAGAAGGGGGCCCGACTTACGAG. This sequence encodes CASSLEGGPTYE. The whole CDR3 reads CASSLEGGPTYEQYF.

This clone was detected many times. The read stops 3 residues short of the end of the CDR3; the missing end is completed from the germline J gene. The chain is built from TRBV5-1 and TRBJ2-5, with D maybe TRBD1 (5 bases). This CDR3 comprises 15 residues. Germline V gene sequence: CDR1 SGHRS, CDR2 YFSETQ. Deletions cut 7 bases from V and 2 bases from J, with 18 bases between. The CDR3: CASRIYRWGQETQYF. The CDR3 bases that were read are TGCGCCAGCCGGATTTACAGGTGGGGACAAGAGACC.

This clone was recorded at least ten times. The CDR3 goes on 3 residues after the read ends, and that part is filled in from the germline J gene. J is TRBJ2-2 and V is TRBV5-1; 12 bases fit TRBD2. V shed 3 bases and J 5 bases; nucleotides not matched to a gene: 17. Per the germline V gene, CDR1 is SGHRS and CDR2 is YFSETQ. The CDR3 is made up of 20 amino acids. The CDR3 DNA, read in part, is TGCGCCAGCAGCTCGTTAGGGACGACTAGCGGGGGCCCGAGGACCGGGGAG. Translation gives CASSSLGTTSGGPRTGE. The whole CDR3 reads CASSSLGTTSGGPRTGELFF. Full variable domain (rest looked up from reference TRBV5-1 and TRBJ2-2): KAGVTQTPRYLIKTRGQQVTLSCSPISGHRSVSWYQQTPGQGLQFLFEYFSETQRNKGNFPGRFSGRQFSNSRSEMNVSTLELGDSALYLCASSSLGTTSGGPRTGELFFGEGSRLTVL.

This clone was detected many times. The read comes to an end 3 residues before the CDR3 does, leaving the germline J gene to fill in the end. The chain recombines TRBV5-6 with TRBJ2-7; D remains unclear. The CDR3 covers 15 residues. V was cut by 4 bases and J by 0 bases, with 14 bases left in between. Germline assignment: CDR1 SGHDT and CDR2 YYEEEE. Partial CDR3 DNA: TGTGCCAGCAGCCCAAAAGCGTGGAGCTCCTACGAG. Translating gives CASSPKAWSSYE. From start to end, the CDR3 is CASSPKAWSSYEQYF.

On this clone: The read gets to within 3 residues of the CDR3 end, and the germline J gene fills in the rest. The chain combines TRBV30 with TRBJ1-3; D not certain. This CDR3 region has 13 residues. Germline CDR1 reads GTSNPN; CDR2 reads SVGIG (reference sequence). The CDR3 bases that were read are TGTGCCTGGAGTCTAGGCCGAGGCGGGACC. Translation: CAWSLGRGGT. The full CDR3 reads CAWSLGRGGTIYF. The full variable domain, with the rest looked up from reference TRBV30 and TRBJ1-3, is SQTIHQWPATLVQPVGSPLSLECTVEGTSNPNLYWYRQAAGRGLQLLFYSVGIGQISSEVPQNLSASRPQDRQFILSSKKLLLSDSGFYLCAWSLGRGGTIYFGEGSWLTVV.

At least ten counts were recorded for this clone. From the germline J gene comes the end of the CDR3, since the read stops 3 residues before it. The chain has TRBV5-1 and TRBJ2-3; a weak D match, TRBD2 (6 bases). Per the germline V gene, CDR1 is SGHRS and CDR2 is YFSETQ. The CDR3 extends over 15 amino acids. The germline V and J ends were trimmed by 0 bases and 2 bases, with 10 bases remaining between them. The CDR3 sequence: CASSLATSTTDTQYF. The DNA read from the CDR3 is TGCGCCAGCAGCTTGGCGACTAGTACCACAGATACG.

Turning to this clone: The read ends 3 residues before the CDR3 terminus; that terminus is restored from the germline J gene. The rearrangement uses TRBV19 and TRBJ2-7; 7 bases match TRBD1. J gave up 0 bases and V 3 bases, and 8 bases lay outside the gene matches. The CDR3 runs to 16 residues. Germline V gives CDR1 LNHDA, CDR2 SQIVND (reference sequence). The CDR3 here is CASSMSDRVSSYEQYF. The DNA read from the CDR3 is TGTGCCAGTAGTATGAGCGACAGGGTGAGCTCCTACGAG. The variable domain in full, completed from reference TRBV19 and TRBJ2-7, reads DGGITQSPKYLFRKEGQNVTLSCEQNLNHDAMYWYRQDPGQGLRLIYYSQIVNDFQKGDIAEGYSVSREKKESFPLTVTSAQKNPTAFYLCASSMSDRVSSYEQYFGPGTRLTVT.

CDR3 region: CASSIGVKGAYTF. The sequenced part of the CDR3 DNA is TGTGCCAGTAGTATAGGAGTCAAGGGGGCC. The rearrangement links TRBV19 to TRBJ1-2; TRBD1 matches at 7 bases. The read terminates 3 residues before the CDR3 end, so the remaining end is supplied by the germline J gene. The CDR3 spans 13 residues. Germline lookup yields CDR1 LNHDA and CDR2 SQIVND (reference sequence).

This clone has just a few counts. The CDR3 end lies 3 residues beyond the end of the read and is filled in from the germline J gene. This chain uses TRBV13 with TRBJ2-7; maybe TRBD1 (6 bases). Germline-derived CDR1 and CDR2 are PRHDT and FYEKMQ (reference sequence). Deletions cut 2 bases from V and 6 bases from J, with 8 bases between. This CDR3 is built from 12 residues. The CDR3 loop is CASSLSGAEQYF. The part of the CDR3 DNA that was read is TGTGCCAGCAGCTTATCAGGGGCCGAG.

By share, this clone ranks as medium-sized. The read finishes 3 residues shy of the CDR3 end, and the germline J gene is used to complete it. The rearrangement uses TRBV7-6 and TRBJ1-1; D may be TRBD1 (6 bases). The germline V gene has CDR1 SGHVS and CDR2 FNYEAQ. The CDR3 contains 17 residues. Trimming removed 0 bases at V and 1 base at J, with 15 bases between. The CDR3 loop reads CASSLAGAGLTNTEAFF. CDR3 DNA, as far as it was read: TGTGCCAGCAGCTTAGCGGGGGCAGGGCTAACGAACACTGAA.

There are many counts of this clone. The CDR3 end is not reached by the read, which stops 3 residues before it; the germline J gene fills it in. The rearrangement links TRBV20-1 to TRBJ2-4; the match to TRBD2 covers 10 bases. Germline values: CDR1 DFQATT, CDR2 SNEGSKA (reference sequence). The ends lost 1 base at V and 0 bases at J; junction bases unmatched: 6. CDR3 size: 17 residues. CDR3 loop: CSARVRTSGKAKNIQYF. The part of the CDR3 DNA that was read is TGCAGTGCTAGAGTCCGGACTAGCGGAAAAGCCAAAAACATT.

This CDR3 reads CASSARDIRAGELFF. Incomplete CDR3 DNA: TGTGCCAGCAGTGCCCGGGACATCCGGGCCGGGGAG. The genes are TRBV6-1 and TRBJ2-2; perhaps TRBD1 as D (6 bases). The DNA ends 3 residues before the CDR3 does, and the rest of the CDR3 is filled in from the germline J gene. Germline-derived CDR1 and CDR2 are MNHNS and SASEGT. With 4 bases removed from V and 6 bases from J, the gap between germline ends came to 15 bases. The CDR3 spans 15 residues.

This clone was counted at least ten times. With the read ending 3 residues before the CDR3 end, the germline J gene is used to fill in that end. The chain is built from TRBV19 and TRBJ2-1, with TRBD1 as a possible D gene (6 bases). The CDR3 spans 14 residues. The V gene's germline CDR1 is LNHDA and CDR2 SQIVND (reference sequence). The germline V and J ends were trimmed by 3 bases and 6 bases, with 12 bases remaining between them. The CDR3 spells CASSILDRSNEQFF. The part of the CDR3 DNA that was read is TGTGCCAGTAGTATCTTAGACAGGAGCAATGAG.

Details on this clone: This may be a read error, as it is one base from a much larger clone. The sequenced part of the CDR3 DNA is TGTGCCAGCAGGCAGACATCCGAG. Residues: CASRQTSE. From start to end, the CDR3 is CASRQTSEQYF. The chain is built from TRBV6-2 or TRBV6-3 and TRBJ2-7; D is ambiguous. The sequence runs out 3 residues before the end of the CDR3; the remainder is reconstructed from the germline J gene. This CDR3 spans 11 amino acids. Germline CDR1 reads MNHEY; CDR2 reads SVGEGT. Trimming stripped 6 bases from V and 6 bases from J, with 9 bases between.

This clone was counted ten times or more. The read terminates 3 residues ahead of where the CDR3 ends, so the germline J gene completes it. The J gene is TRBJ1-5, the V gene TRBV7-2; 9 bases map to TRBD1. The J segment lost 6 bases and the V segment lost 2 bases, leaving 5 bases of the junction unmatched. The germline V gene has CDR1 SGHTA and CDR2 FQGNSA. The CDR3 covers 15 residues. Incomplete CDR3 DNA: TGTGCCAGCAGCTTAAATGGACAGGGGATTCAGCCC. Amino acids: CASSLNGQGIQP. The CDR3 in its entirety is CASSLNGQGIQPQHF.

This clone was seen at least ten times. The read is 3 residues too short to cover the CDR3 end, so that end is filled in from the germline J gene. The chain couples TRBV20-1 to TRBJ1-5; TRBD1 matches 10 bases. Per germline, CDR1 DFQATT and CDR2 SNEGSKA (reference sequence). This CDR3 spans 14 amino acids. V trimming: 7 bases; J trimming: 5 bases; junction bases outside the gene matches: 8. The CDR3 sequence: CSETGQGTYQPQHF. The sequenced CDR3 bases are TGCAGTGAGACGGGACAGGGGACTTATCAGCCC.

This clone showed up just a few times. The read is 3 residues too short to cover the CDR3 end, so that end is filled in from the germline J gene. V usage is TRBV7-2 and J usage is TRBJ2-5; D uncertain. The CDR3 length is 11 residues. V shed 5 bases and J shed 2 bases, with 3 bases lying between them. CDR1 SGHTA and CDR2 FQGNSA come from the germline V gene. The CDR3 bases that were read are TGTGCCAGCAGCCCACAAGAGACC. Its translation is CASSPQET. The CDR3, in full, reads CASSPQETQYF.

This clone was recorded many times. The read ends 3 residues shy of where the CDR3 ends; the end is completed using the germline J gene. V is TRBV5-1 and J is TRBJ2-7; the D gene is possibly TRBD2 (5 bases). Germline V gene sequence: CDR1 SGHRS, CDR2 YFSETQ. V shed 0 bases and J shed 0 bases, with 10 bases lying between them. This CDR3 region has 15 residues. The CDR3 DNA, read in part, is TGCGCCAGCAGCTTGGCCGGGGTGGGCTCCTACGAG. Protein sequence: CASSLAGVGSYE. The complete CDR3 sequence is CASSLAGVGSYEQYF.

This clone was recorded at least ten times. The CDR3 is cut off 3 residues early in the read; its end comes from the germline J gene. V and J are TRBV7-3 and TRBJ2-7; D possibly corresponds to TRBD1 (6 bases). The CDR3 runs to 20 residues. Deletions cut 1 base from V and 6 bases from J, with 31 bases between. Germline V gene lookup returns CDR1 SGHTA and CDR2 FQGTGA. Incomplete CDR3 DNA: TGTGCCAGCAGCTTAATCCAGCTACAGGGACATCTGGGCGTTGGGAGCGAG. This gives the protein CASSLIQLQGHLGVGSE. The whole CDR3 sequence reads CASSLIQLQGHLGVGSEQYF.